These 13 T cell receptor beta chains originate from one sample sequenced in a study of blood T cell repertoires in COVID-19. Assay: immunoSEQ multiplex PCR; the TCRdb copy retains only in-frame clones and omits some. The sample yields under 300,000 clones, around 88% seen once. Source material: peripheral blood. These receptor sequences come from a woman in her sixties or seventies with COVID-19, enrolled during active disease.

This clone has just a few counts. CDR3 nucleotides: TGTGCCAGCAGCTTGGCTGGGGGACTATACAATGAGCAGTTCTTC. Translating gives CASSLAGGLYNEQFF. The chain links TRBV5-4 to TRBJ2-1, with 7 nucleotides matching TRBD2. This CDR3 is built from 15 residues. Trimming removed 0 bases from V and 4 bases from J; junction bases left unmatched: 4. Germline loops: CDR1 SGHNT, CDR2 YYREEE (reference sequence).

The chain's CDR3 is CASSLLGSSPLHF. The CDR3 DNA follows: TGTGCCAGCAGTCTCCTAGGGAGTTCACCCCTCCACTTT. The chain has TRBV11-2 and TRBJ1-6; D not resolved. Germline V gene lookup returns CDR1 SGHAT and CDR2 FQNNGV. V dropped 6 bases and J dropped 9 bases, with 12 bases sitting between them. This CDR3 is built from 13 residues.

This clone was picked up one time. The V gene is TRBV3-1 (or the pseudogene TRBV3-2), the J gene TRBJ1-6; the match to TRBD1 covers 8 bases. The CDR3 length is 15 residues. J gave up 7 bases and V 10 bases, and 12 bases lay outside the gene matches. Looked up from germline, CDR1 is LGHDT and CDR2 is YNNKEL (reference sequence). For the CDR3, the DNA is TGTGCCACTACCCTCTCGGACAGGGAGAATTCACCCCTCCACTTT. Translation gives CATTLSDRENSPLHF.

The CDR3 DNA sequence: TGTGCCAGCAGCTTAGAACAGGCCCCCTACAATGAGCAGTTCTTC. Translated, it gives CASSLEQAPYNEQFF. The chain uses TRBV13 and TRBJ2-1; TRBD1 might be the D (5 bases). The CDR3 loop spans 15 amino acids. Trimming removed 1 base at V and 2 bases at J, with 9 bases between. Germline V gives CDR1 PRHDT, CDR2 FYEKMQ (reference sequence).

CDR3 nucleotides: TGTGCCAGCAGCGGGGGACAGGGGAGTTCACCCCTCCACTTT. Translating gives CASSGGQGSSPLHF. This sequence joins TRBV9 and TRBJ1-6; the match to TRBD1 covers 10 bases. V trimming: 3 bases; J trimming: 9 bases; junction bases outside the gene matches: 3. Germline CDR1 SGDLS, CDR2 YYNGEE. The CDR3 totals 14 residues.

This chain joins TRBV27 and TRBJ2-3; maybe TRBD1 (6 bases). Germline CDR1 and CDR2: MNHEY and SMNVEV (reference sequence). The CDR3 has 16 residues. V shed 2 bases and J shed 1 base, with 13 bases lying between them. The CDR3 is CASSLTGTRGTDTQYF. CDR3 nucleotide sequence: TGTGCCAGCAGTTTAACCGGGACAAGGGGCACAGATACGCAGTATTTT.

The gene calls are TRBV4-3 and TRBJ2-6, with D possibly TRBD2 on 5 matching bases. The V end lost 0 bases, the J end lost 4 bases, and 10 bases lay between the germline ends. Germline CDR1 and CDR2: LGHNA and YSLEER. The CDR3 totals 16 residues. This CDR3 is CASSQEAGQGANVLTF. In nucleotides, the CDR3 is TGCGCCAGCAGCCAAGAGGCGGGCCAAGGGGCCAACGTCCTGACTTTC.

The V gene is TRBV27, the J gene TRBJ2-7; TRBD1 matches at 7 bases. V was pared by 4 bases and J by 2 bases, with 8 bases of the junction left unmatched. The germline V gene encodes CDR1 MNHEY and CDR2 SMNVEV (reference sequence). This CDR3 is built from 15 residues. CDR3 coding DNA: TGTGCCAGCAGTTCGATACAGGGGTCAACCTACGAGCAGTACTTC. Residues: CASSSIQGSTYEQYF.

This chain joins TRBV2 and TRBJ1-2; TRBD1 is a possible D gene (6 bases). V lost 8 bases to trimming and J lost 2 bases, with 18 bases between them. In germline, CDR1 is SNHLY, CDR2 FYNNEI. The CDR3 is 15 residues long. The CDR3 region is CASATSRGGNYGYTF. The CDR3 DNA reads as TGTGCCAGCGCTACATCCAGGGGCGGCAACTATGGCTACACCTTC.

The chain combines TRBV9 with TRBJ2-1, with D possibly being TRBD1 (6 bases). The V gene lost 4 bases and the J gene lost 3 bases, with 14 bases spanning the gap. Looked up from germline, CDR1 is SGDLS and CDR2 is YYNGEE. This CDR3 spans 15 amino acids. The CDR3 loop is CASSLQGLVYNEQFF. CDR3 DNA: TGTGCCAGCAGCCTTCAGGGGTTAGTCTACAATGAGCAGTTCTTC.

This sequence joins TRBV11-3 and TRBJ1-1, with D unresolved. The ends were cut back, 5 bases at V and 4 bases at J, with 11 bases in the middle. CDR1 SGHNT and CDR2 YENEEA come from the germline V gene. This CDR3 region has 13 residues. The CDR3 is CASSLSQTTEAFF. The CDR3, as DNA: TGTGCCAGCAGCCTCAGTCAAACCACTGAAGCTTTCTTT. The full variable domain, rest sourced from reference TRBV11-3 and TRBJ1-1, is EAGVVQSPRYKIIEKKQPVAFWCNPISGHNTLYWYLQNLGQGPELLIRYENEEAVDDSQLPKDRFSAERLKGVDSTLKIQPAELGDSAVYLCASSLSQTTEAFFGQGTRLTVV.

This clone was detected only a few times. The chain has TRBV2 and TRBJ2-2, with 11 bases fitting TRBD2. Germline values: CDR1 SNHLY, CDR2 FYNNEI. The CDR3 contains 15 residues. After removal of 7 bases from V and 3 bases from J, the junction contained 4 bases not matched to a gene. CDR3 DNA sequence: TGTGCCAGCAATCTAGCGGGGGGATACACCGGGGAGCTGTTTTTT. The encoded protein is CASNLAGGYTGELFF. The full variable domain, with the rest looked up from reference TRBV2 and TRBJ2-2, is EPEVTQTPSHQVTQMGQEVILRCVPISNHLYFYWYRQILGQKVEFLVSFYNNEISEKSEIFDDQFSVERPDGSNFTLKIRSTKLEDSAMYFCASNLAGGYTGELFFGEGSRLTVL.

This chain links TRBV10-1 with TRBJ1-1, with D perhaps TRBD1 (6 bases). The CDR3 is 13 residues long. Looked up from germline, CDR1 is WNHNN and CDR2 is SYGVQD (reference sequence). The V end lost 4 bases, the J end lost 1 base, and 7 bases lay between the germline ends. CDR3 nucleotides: TGCGCCAGCAGTGGCAGGGGGAACACTGAAGCTTTCTTT. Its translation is CASSGRGNTEAFF.